The 7 T cell receptor beta chains in this list originate from one sample, sequenced in a study of somatic mutations in cytotoxic T cells in rheumatoid arthritis. TCRdb keeps only in-frame clones here, not all; method: immunoSEQ multiplex PCR. Among about 7,300 clones, 60% to 80% were seen once, and the ten largest hold around 15%. Sequenced material: CD8+ T cells sorted from blood. Source of these receptors: an adult with rheumatoid arthritis.

In this sample, this clone turned up once. The CDR3 DNA sequence: TGCGCCAGCAGCCAATGGGACAGGATGAAGGTGGATACGCAGTATTTT. As protein: CASSQWDRMKVDTQYF. The chain links TRBV4-3 to TRBJ2-3, with 8 bases fitting TRBD1. The V gene's germline CDR1 is LGHNA and CDR2 YSLEER. V was clipped by 2 bases and J by 6 bases; unmatched bases: 10. The length of the CDR3 is 16 residues.

This chain joins TRBV7-2 and TRBJ2-7; no firm D call. V lost 4 bases and J 3 bases, leaving 10 bases between the germline ends. Looked up from germline, CDR1 is SGHTA and CDR2 is FQGNSA. The CDR3 sequence is 13 residues long. In DNA form, the CDR3 reads TGTGCCAGCAGCTCATTCGACTTCTACGAGCAGTACTTC. Translation gives CASSSFDFYEQYF. The variable domain in full, completed from reference TRBV7-2 and TRBJ2-7, reads GAGVSQSPSNKVTEKGKDVELRCDPISGHTALYWYRQSLGQGLEFLIYFQGNSAPDKSGLPSDRFSAERTGGSVSTLTIQRTQQEDSAVYLCASSSFDFYEQYFGPGTRLTVT.

The V and J genes are TRBV7-9 and TRBJ1-2, with unresolved D. Germline CDR1 SEHNR, CDR2 FQNEAQ (reference sequence). This CDR3 spans 15 amino acids. V lost 1 base and J lost 5, with 14 bases in between. The CDR3 DNA sequence: TGTGCCAGCAGCTTAGATGACGGACTCGGTTATGGCTACACCTTC. Its protein is CASSLDDGLGYGYTF.

The chain links TRBV15 to TRBJ2-7; TRBD1 agrees at 9 bases. The germline gives CDR1 LNHNV, CDR2 YYDKDF (reference sequence). The CDR3 covers 15 residues. Trimming removed 5 bases from V and 2 bases from J; junction bases left unmatched: 7. CDR3: CATSGGQGSPYEQYF. CDR3 DNA: TGTGCCACCAGCGGAGGACAGGGGTCTCCCTACGAGCAGTACTTC.

The chain recombines TRBV7-8 with TRBJ2-7, with 9 bases identical to TRBD2. CDR3 size: 16 residues. Per the germline V gene, CDR1 is SGHVS and CDR2 is FQNEAQ. V gave up 3 bases and J gave up 3 bases; unmatched junction bases: 9. CDR3 protein: CASSLVIAGARYEQYF. DNA for the CDR3: TGTGCCAGCAGCTTGGTGATAGCGGGAGCTCGCTACGAGCAGTACTTC.

The chain uses TRBV29-1 and TRBJ2-3; D is possibly TRBD1 (6 bases). The CDR3 is 15 residues long. Germline assignment: CDR1 SQVTM and CDR2 ANQGSEA. V was pared by 2 bases and J by 3 bases, with 15 bases between. The CDR3 sequence is CSVESWTERTDTQYF. In DNA form, the CDR3 reads TGCAGCGTTGAATCATGGACAGAAAGGACAGATACGCAGTATTTT.

This chain connects TRBV7-3 to TRBJ2-2; 9 positions agree with TRBD2. The CDR3 totals 16 residues. V shed 4 bases and J 0 bases; nucleotides not matched to a gene: 3. The V gene's germline CDR1 is SGHTA and CDR2 FQGTGA. CDR3: CASSSPSGANTGELFF. As DNA, the CDR3 is TGTGCCAGCAGCTCGCCTAGCGGGGCGAACACCGGGGAGCTGTTTTTT.